This TCR beta chain was identified during a study of post-analysis software for immune sequencing data. On the study more broadly: The study covered relapsing-remitting, secondary progressive and progressive-relapsing courses of multiple sclerosis.

V gave up 6 bases and J gave up 2 bases; unmatched junction bases: 8. The CDR3 runs to 17 residues. Broader study findings: Significantly decreased normalized Chao1 diversity was recorded for multiple sclerosis patients relative to controls. With TRBV5-6, TRBV5-1 and TRBV20-1 included, about five TRBV segments were more frequent in patients than in controls.

cDNA libraries of TCR beta carried unique molecular identifiers. The source material, about 0.9 to 10 million T cells, gave rise to 500,000 or so cDNA molecules. One entry per CDR3 protein, called by TCRdb with MiXCR from the PCR reads. The sample holds hundreds of thousands of distinct CDR3 sequences, roughly three fifths seen once. To note about this clonotype: Its antigen is currently unknown.

The clonotype comes from a girl aged 2 to 10 with multiple sclerosis. Sequencing used blood. The rearrangement links TRBV12-3 or TRBV12-4 to TRBJ2-6, with 9 bases lining up with TRBD1. CDR3 bases: TGTGCCAGCAGATCCGGGACAGGGTCCGCTGGGGCCAACGTCCTGACTTTC. It codes for CASRSGTGSAGANVLTF.